A selection of T cell receptor beta chains follows, all from one sample in a study of T-cell reconstitution after alpha-beta-depleted transplantation in children. TCRdb analysed the PCR reads with MiXCR anew, one entry per CDR3 protein. The sample has nearly 250,000 distinct CDR3 sequences, less than 9% seen once; the top ten hold roughly 6%. This specimen consisted of PBMCs, mostly from graft donor cells, obtained 180 days after TCRalphabeta/CD19-depleted stem cell transplant. These receptors all stem from a male patient between 10 and 17 years old who had a stem cell transplant for acute lymphoblastic leukemia, so the T cells may come from the graft donor. CDR3s include the opening cysteine and the closing phenylalanine or tryptophan. A D gene is named only where the DNA matches it firmly. Clone sizes are given selectively: once, few, many, or a class where the clone is expanded.

D gene	J gene	clone size	V gene	CDR3 protein	CDR3 DNA
-	TRBJ2-3	many	TRBV12-3/TRBV12-4	CASIRNPRDYTDTQYF	TGTGCCAGCATTCGTAACCCGAGGGATTACACAGATACGCAGTATTTT
TRBD1	TRBJ1-2	-	TRBV3-1	CASCLPTGGNYGYTF	TGTGCCAGCTGCCTACCGACAGGGGGAAACTATGGCTACACCTTC
TRBD1	TRBJ1-2	many	TRBV6-5	CASSYSTQGPSYGYTF	TGTGCCAGCAGTTACTCGACACAGGGGCCATCCTATGGCTACACCTTC
TRBD2	TRBJ2-1	many	TRBV2	CASTASGSTNEQFF	TGTGCCAGCACTGCTAGCGGGAGTACGAATGAGCAGTTCTTC
-	TRBJ2-3	many	TRBV9	CASSGMLTDTQYF	TGTGCCAGCAGCGGAATGCTCACAGATACGCAGTATTTT
-	TRBJ2-7	many	TRBV28	CASSLAIVGGVSSYEQYF	TGTGCCAGCAGTTTAGCTATTGTGGGTGGAGTGAGTTCCTACGAGCAGTACTTC
-	TRBJ2-6	-	TRBV9	CASSVERQISGANVLTF	TGTGCCAGCAGCGTAGAACGACAGATATCTGGGGCCAACGTCCTGACTTTC
-	TRBJ2-3	many	TRBV7-9	CASSLERESDTQYF	TGTGCCAGCAGCTTAGAACGGGAGTCAGATACGCAGTATTTT
-	TRBJ1-1	many	TRBV29-1	CSARGGGVNTEAFF	TGCAGCGCTAGGGGCGGGGGAGTAAACACTGAAGCTTTCTTT
-	TRBJ1-1	many	TRBV29-1	CSAVNRINTEAFF	TGCAGCGCCGTAAACCGGATAAACACTGAAGCTTTCTTT
-	TRBJ2-2	many	TRBV11-2	CASSLGRAGIGELFF	TGTGCCAGCAGCTTAGGAAGGGCCGGGATAGGGGAGCTGTTTTTT